Below are 8 T cell receptor beta chains sequenced from a single sample in a study of shared clonotypes between healthy human individuals. Assay used: immunoSEQ multiplex PCR; TCRdb lists only in-frame clones, some missing. The sample lists under 1,100,000 clones, about 70% occurring once. The sequencing input was memory CD4+ T cells sorted from blood. The sample's subset: CD45RA-negative fraction. These receptors came from a man between 18 and 29 years old in good health.

This chain uses TRBV9 with TRBJ1-2; perhaps TRBD1 as D (6 bases). The V end lost 4 bases, the J end lost 6 bases, and 13 bases lay between the germline ends. The germline V gene has CDR1 SGDLS and CDR2 YYNGEE. This CDR3 is built from 13 residues. CDR3 DNA sequence: TGTGCCAGCAGCCTACAGGGCAGGCATGGCTACACCTTC. Translating it yields CASSLQGRHGYTF. Full variable domain (outside the CDR3, taken from reference TRBV9 and TRBJ1-2): DSGVTQTPKHLITATGQRVTLRCSPRSGDLSVYWYQQSLDQGLQFLIQYYNGEERAKGNILERFSAQQFPDLHSELNLSSLELGDSALYFCASSLQGRHGYTFGSGTRLTVV.

This clone has only one observation. This sample also contains other DNA sequences that code for the same CDR3. The chain carries TRBV5-1 and TRBJ2-3; the D gene is possibly TRBD2 (6 bases). V was shortened by 2 bases and J by 0 bases, with 10 bases between the two germline ends. Germline CDR1 and CDR2: SGHRS and YFSETQ. The CDR3 covers 15 residues. The CDR3 is CASSLEGGSTDTQYF. CDR3 nucleotide sequence: TGCGCCAGCAGCTTAGAGGGAGGTAGCACAGATACGCAGTATTTT. The full variable domain, completed using reference TRBV5-1 and TRBJ2-3, is KAGVTQTPRYLIKTRGQQVTLSCSPISGHRSVSWYQQTPGQGLQFLFEYFSETQRNKGNFPGRFSGRQFSNSRSEMNVSTLELGDSALYLCASSLEGGSTDTQYFGPGTRLTVL.

This clone occurred once. The chain links TRBV19 to TRBJ2-1, with TRBD2 matching 7 bases. Germline V gives CDR1 LNHDA, CDR2 SQIVND (reference sequence). J gave up 1 base and V 7 bases, and 13 bases lay outside the gene matches. The CDR3 totals 17 residues. DNA of the CDR3: TGTGCCAGTAATAAAGGGCCTAGCGGCGCATCCTACAATGAGCAGTTCTTC. Protein product: CASNKGPSGASYNEQFF.

The rearrangement uses TRBV7-8 and TRBJ2-7, with 8 bases matching TRBD1. CDR1 is SGHVS, CDR2 FQNEAQ, per germline. With V trimmed by 5 bases and J by 3 bases, 12 bases remained unmatched. The CDR3 has 16 amino acids. The CDR3, as DNA: TGTGCCAGCAGCCCGGGGGACAGGCTCGGTTTCTACGAGCAGTACTTC. Translation: CASSPGDRLGFYEQYF.

The chain links TRBV6-5 to TRBJ2-5; the D gene is possibly TRBD2 (5 bases). This CDR3 has 13 residues. Looked up from germline, CDR1 is MNHEY and CDR2 is SVGAGI. The V gene lost 6 bases and the J gene lost 5 bases, with 13 bases spanning the gap. CDR3 coding DNA: TGTGCCAGCAGATCTCTAGCAGCGGAGACCCAGTACTTC. This codes for CASRSLAAETQYF.

This clone was observed once. The chain uses TRBV27 and TRBJ2-7; possibly TRBD2 for D (5 bases). CDR3 length equals 17 residues. Germline CDR1 and CDR2: MNHEY and SMNVEV (reference sequence). Trimming cost V 4 bases and J 5 bases, with 24 bases left between them. CDR3 sequence (DNA): TGTGCCAGCAGTTCAGCCCCCTACCTGGAAAGTAGCGACGAGCAGTACTTC. As protein: CASSSAPYLESSDEQYF.

The V call is TRBV7-2, the J call TRBJ2-1, with D perhaps TRBD1 (5 bases). CDR3 size: 16 residues. CDR1 is SGHTA and CDR2 is FQGNSA in the germline V gene. Between the trimmed V and J ends, which lost 1 base and 8 bases, there was a span of 18 bases. For the CDR3, the DNA is TGTGCCAGCAGCTTAGGCAGGGCGATCATCGGCCATGAGCAGTTCTTC. Its translation is CASSLGRAIIGHEQFF.

The J gene is TRBJ2-7, the V gene TRBV20-1; D remains unclear. Germline V gene data show CDR1 as DFQATT and CDR2 as SNEGSKA (reference sequence). The CDR3 sequence is 11 residues long. V lost 3 bases, J lost 4 bases, and 7 bases lay in between. The chain's CDR3 is CSARSQYEQYF. In nucleotides, the CDR3 is TGCAGTGCTAGGAGTCAGTACGAGCAGTACTTC.